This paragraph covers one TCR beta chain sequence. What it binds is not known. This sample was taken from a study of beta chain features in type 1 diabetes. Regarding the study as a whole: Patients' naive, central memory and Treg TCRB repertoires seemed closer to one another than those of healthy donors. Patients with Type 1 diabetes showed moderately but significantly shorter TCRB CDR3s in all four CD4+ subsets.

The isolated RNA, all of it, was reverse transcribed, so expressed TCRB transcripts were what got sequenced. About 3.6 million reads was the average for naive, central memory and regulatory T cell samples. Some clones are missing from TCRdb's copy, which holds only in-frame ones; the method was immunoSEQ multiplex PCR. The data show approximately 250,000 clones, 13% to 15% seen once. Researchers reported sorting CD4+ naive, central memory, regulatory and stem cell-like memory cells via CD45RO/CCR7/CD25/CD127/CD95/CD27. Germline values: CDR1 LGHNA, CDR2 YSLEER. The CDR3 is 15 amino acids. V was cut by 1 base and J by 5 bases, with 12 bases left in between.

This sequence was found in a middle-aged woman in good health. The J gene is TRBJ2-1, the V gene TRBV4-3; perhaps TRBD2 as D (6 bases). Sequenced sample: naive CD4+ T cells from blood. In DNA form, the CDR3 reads TGCGCCAGCAGCCAAGCGGGGGTACAGGACAATGAGCAGTTCTTC. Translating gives CASSQAGVQDNEQFF.